This T cell receptor (beta chain) originates from a study of blood T cell repertoires in COVID-19. Whole-study context: The samples span acute and convalescent COVID-19 from the United States, Italy and Spain. From T cells, B-cell-depleted T cells, or PBMCs came the material, which was cDNA or gDNA.

The V end lost 2 bases, the J end lost 6 bases, and 14 bases lay between the germline ends. The CDR3 totals 14 residues. In germline, CDR1 is MNHEY, CDR2 SVGAGI. This clone has a handful of counts. Original data processing: How many nucleated cells were present was estimated from reference gene primer amplification. The assay was immunoSEQ multiplex PCR, and TCRdb's table has in-frame clones only and misses some. Clonal size and the V and J genes are those of that table, whereas D and trimming came from the DNA. The data hold fewer than 350,000 clones, with 65% to 90% observed a single time. Sample: peripheral blood. The chain combines TRBV6-5 with TRBJ2-7, with a possible D match to TRBD1 (6 bases). This clonotype was sampled from a human donor in a cohort sampled during active COVID-19. In DNA form, the CDR3 reads TGTGCCAGCAGTTACGCGGACAGCCCTCGCGAGCAGTACTTC. It yields the protein CASSYADSPREQYF.